The 19 T cell receptor beta chains below were found in one sample sequenced in a study of shared clonotypes between healthy human individuals. Cells designated naive CD8 were CD45RO-negative and were positively selected for CCR7, with terminally differentiated effector memory CD45RA+ cells excluded. Measured with immunoSEQ multiplex PCR; TCRdb has only the in-frame clones, and not every one. The sample consists of just over 2,000,000 clones, just under 95% of them appearing once. Material for sequencing was naive CD8+ T cells sorted from blood. These TCRs come from a man between 18 and 29 years old in good health.

J is TRBJ1-1 and V is TRBV6-5; no clear D gene. The V end lost 1 base, the J end lost 1 base, and 7 bases lay between the germline ends. The CDR3 extends over 14 amino acids. Looked up from germline, CDR1 is MNHEY and CDR2 is SVGAGI. The CDR3 sequence is CASSYLRGNTEAFF. DNA of the CDR3: TGTGCCAGCAGTTACTTGCGGGGGAACACTGAAGCTTTCTTT.

V gene TRBV7-2 combines with J gene TRBJ2-3; tentative D call: TRBD1 (7 bases). Germline CDR1 reads SGHTA; CDR2 reads FQGNSA. The CDR3 has 14 amino acids. V lost 5 bases and J 2 bases, leaving 11 bases between the germline ends. CDR3 loop: CASSPEGATDTQYF. The CDR3 coding sequence is TGTGCCAGCAGCCCGGAGGGGGCCACAGATACGCAGTATTTT.

This clone was observed a single time. The chain links TRBV5-1 to TRBJ2-5, with 10 bases matching TRBD1. The length of the CDR3 is 15 residues. The trim removed 3 bases at V and 5 bases at J, leaving 7 bases unmatched. Germline assignment: CDR1 SGHRS and CDR2 YFSETQ. This CDR3 reads CASSSGTGAQETQYF. For the CDR3, the DNA is TGCGCCAGCAGCTCTGGGACAGGGGCCCAGGAGACCCAGTACTTC.

V is TRBV14 and J is TRBJ2-5; 9 nucleotides match TRBD1. Losses at the gene ends were 1 base for V and 2 bases for J; bases not matched to a gene: 11. Germline CDR1 reads SGHDN; CDR2 reads FVKESK. The CDR3 loop spans 18 amino acids. This CDR3 reads CASSQGGTGRRGQETQYF. In nucleotides, the CDR3 is TGTGCCAGCAGCCAAGGAGGGACAGGGAGGAGGGGGCAAGAGACCCAGTACTTC. Based on the CDR3 plus reference TRBV14 and TRBJ2-5, the full variable domain is EAGVTQFPSHSVIEKGQTVTLRCDPISGHDNLYWYRRVMGKEIKFLLHFVKESKQDESGMPNNRFLAERTGGTYSTLKVQPAELEDSGVYFCASSQGGTGRRGQETQYFGPGTRLLVL.

The V and J genes are TRBV19 and TRBJ1-5, with 8 bases identical to TRBD1. Germline V gene sequence: CDR1 LNHDA, CDR2 SQIVND (reference sequence). The V and J ends lost 5 bases and 5 bases, in that order; junction bases with no gene match: 5. The CDR3 length is 14 residues. The CDR3 is CASSVQGEDQPQHF. The CDR3 bases are TGTGCCAGTAGTGTACAGGGGGAGGATCAGCCCCAGCATTTT.

About this clone itself: This sequence may be a read error, since a much larger clone differs from it by one base. This sample also contains other DNA sequences that code for the same CDR3. The genes are TRBV13 and TRBJ2-7; D gene unclear. The V gene lost 3 bases and the J gene lost 3 bases, with 3 bases spanning the gap. The CDR3 runs 11 residues. Germline CDR1 reads PRHDT; CDR2 reads FYEKMQ (reference sequence). The CDR3 protein is CASSFGYEQYF. In DNA form, the CDR3 reads TGTGCCAGCAGCTTTGGCTACGAGCAGTACTTC.

V is TRBV11-2 and J is TRBJ2-7; a weak D match, TRBD2 (6 bases). Germline loops: CDR1 SGHAT, CDR2 FQNNGV. This CDR3 is 15 amino acids long. Between the trimmed V and J ends, which lost 3 bases and 0 bases, there was a span of 12 bases. The CDR3 protein is CASSLGGGPSYEQYF. CDR3 nucleotide sequence: TGTGCCAGCAGCTTGGGCGGAGGGCCCTCCTACGAGCAGTACTTC.

Worth noting for this clone: A much larger clone differs by one base, so this may be a read error. This specimen includes other DNA sequences encoding the same CDR3. The rearrangement links TRBV6-5 to TRBJ2-7, with D possibly being TRBD2 (5 bases). CDR1 MNHEY and CDR2 SVGAGI come from the germline V gene. The ends were cut back, 2 bases at V and 2 bases at J, with 7 bases in the middle. The CDR3 contains 13 residues. CDR3 in DNA: TGTGCCAGCAGTTACGGGAGAGCCTACGAGCAGTACTTC. Translating it yields CASSYGRAYEQYF.

This chain connects TRBV5-4 to TRBJ2-7; TRBD1 is a possible D gene (6 bases). Trimming removed 3 bases at V and 9 bases at J, with 10 bases between. The CDR3 is made up of 11 amino acids. CDR1 is SGHNT and CDR2 is YYREEE in the germline V gene (reference sequence). The CDR3 reads CASSSGVVQYF. CDR3 nucleotide sequence: TGTGCCAGCAGCTCAGGGGTCGTGCAGTACTTC.

The chain employs TRBV7-3 and TRBJ2-1; 13 bases fit TRBD2. CDR3 length: 15 residues. Germline lookup yields CDR1 SGHTA and CDR2 FQGTGA. V was pared by 5 bases and J by 5 bases, with 3 bases of the junction left unmatched. CDR3 DNA: TGTGCCAGCAGCCCCACTAGCGGGGGGGACAATGAGCAGTTCTTC. This sequence encodes CASSPTSGGDNEQFF.

V is TRBV15 and J is TRBJ2-7; D perhaps matches TRBD2 (5 bases). The CDR3 sequence is 13 residues long. The germline V gene has CDR1 LNHNV and CDR2 YYDKDF (reference sequence). The ends were cut back, 2 bases at V and 5 bases at J, with 10 bases in the middle. The CDR3 reads CATSRTRADEQYF. DNA for the CDR3: TGTGCCACCAGCAGAACCCGAGCGGACGAGCAGTACTTC.

The chain couples TRBV4-1 to TRBJ2-7, with D maybe TRBD2 (5 bases). The CDR3 has 14 amino acids. The V gene lost 0 bases and the J gene lost 0 bases, with 6 bases spanning the gap. Germline values: CDR1 MGHRA, CDR2 YSYEKL. The CDR3 DNA reads TGCGCCAGCAGCCAAGAAGCGGTCTCCTACGAGCAGTACTTC. Encoded protein: CASSQEAVSYEQYF.

This clone was observed once. At one end the junction does not follow the germline gene, possibly because of a read error. The V call is TRBV18, the J call TRBJ1-2; no clear D. This CDR3 contains 16 residues. Germline CDR1 and CDR2: KGHSH and LQKENI. The DNA for the CDR3 is TGTGCCAGCTCATCACCGGATGCGGGTCCTAACTATGGCTACACCTTC. It codes for CASSSPDAGPNYGYTF.

The chain is built from TRBV7-9 and TRBJ2-7; TRBD1 might be the D (6 bases). This CDR3 spans 13 amino acids. The V and J ends lost 5 bases and 4 bases respectively, with 12 bases between them. Germline loops: CDR1 SEHNR, CDR2 FQNEAQ (reference sequence). In DNA, the CDR3 is TGTGCCAGCAGCGACCGGGACACATACGAGCAGTACTTC. Translation gives CASSDRDTYEQYF. Variable domain in full (rest from reference TRBV7-9 and TRBJ2-7): DTGVSQNPRHKITKRGQNVTFRCDPISEHNRLYWYRQTLGQGPEFLTYFQNEAQLEKSRLLSDRFSAERPKGSFSTLEIQRTEQGDSAMYLCASSDRDTYEQYFGPGTRLTVT.

CDR3 DNA sequence: TGTGCCACTCAAAACCCGGGACGGACCTACGAGCAGTACTTC. Its translation is CATQNPGRTYEQYF. This chain joins TRBV2 and TRBJ2-7; D may be TRBD1 or TRBD2 (5 bases each). This CDR3 has 14 amino acids. Per germline, CDR1 SNHLY and CDR2 FYNNEI. Between the trimmed V and J ends, which lost 10 bases and 2 bases, there was a span of 18 bases.

The V call is TRBV5-6, the J call TRBJ1-5; TRBD1 is a possible D gene (5 bases). The CDR3 has 14 residues. Trimming left V 4 bases short and J 9 bases short, with 17 bases between. The germline CDR1 and CDR2 sequences are SGHDT and YYEEEE. CDR3 in amino acids: CASSPGAGSWPQHF. The CDR3 DNA reads as TGTGCCAGCAGCCCTGGGGCCGGATCTTGGCCCCAGCATTTT.

This clone was picked up a small number of times. Other DNA sequences in the same sample also yield this CDR3. This chain uses TRBV2 with TRBJ1-2; TRBD1 agrees at 8 bases. CDR3 length: 13 residues. Germline V gene sequence: CDR1 SNHLY, CDR2 FYNNEI. The V gene end was trimmed by 1 base and the J gene end by 5 bases; junction bases not matched to a gene: 0. The chain's CDR3 is CASSEGTGYGYTF. CDR3 in DNA: TGTGCCAGCAGTGAAGGGACAGGGTATGGCTACACCTTC.

V is TRBV29-1 and J is TRBJ2-2; no firm D call. CDR1 and CDR2 from the germline V gene are SQVTM and ANQGSEA. V was shortened by 6 bases and J by 0 bases, with 11 bases between the two germline ends. CDR3 size: 14 residues. Here the CDR3 reads CSVGPQPNTGELFF. CDR3 DNA sequence: TGCAGCGTCGGACCGCAGCCGAACACCGGGGAGCTGTTTTTT.

V gene TRBV5-1 combines with J gene TRBJ2-5; tentative D call: TRBD2 (6 bases). The CDR3 has 14 amino acids. Trimming stripped 4 bases from V and 4 bases from J, with 14 bases between. Germline CDR1 SGHRS, CDR2 YFSETQ. The DNA of the CDR3 is TGCGCCAGCAGCCCACTAGCTCCCCGAGAGACCCAGTACTTC. As protein: CASSPLAPRETQYF.